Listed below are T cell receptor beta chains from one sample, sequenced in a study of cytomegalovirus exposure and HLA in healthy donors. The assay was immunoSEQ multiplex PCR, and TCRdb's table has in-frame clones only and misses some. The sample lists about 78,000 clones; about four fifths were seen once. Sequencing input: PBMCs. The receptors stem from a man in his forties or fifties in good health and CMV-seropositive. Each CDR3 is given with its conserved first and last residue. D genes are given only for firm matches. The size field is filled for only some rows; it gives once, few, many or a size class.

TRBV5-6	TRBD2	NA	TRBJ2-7	TGTGCCAGCGGCCGAGCGGGAGTGTACGAGCAGTACTTC	CASGRAGVYEQYF
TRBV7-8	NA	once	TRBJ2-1	TGTGCCAGCAGCTTCCGGACAAACCGAGGTGAGCAGTTCTTC	CASSFRTNRGEQFF
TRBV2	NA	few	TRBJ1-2	TGTGCCAGCAGGTTATCGCGCAGGGACAGCTACACCTTC	CASRLSRRDSYTF
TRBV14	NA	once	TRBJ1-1	TGTGCCAGCAGCCAAGATCTAAAAGGGGGCACTGAAGCTTTCTTT	CASSQDLKGGTEAFF
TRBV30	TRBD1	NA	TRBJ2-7	TGTGCCTGGAGGGGTGGACAGGGGCTTATCTACGAGCAGTACTTC	CAWRGGQGLIYEQYF
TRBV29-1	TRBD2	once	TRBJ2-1	TGCAGCGTTGAATTGGGGGGGGTGAACAATGAGCAGTTCTTC	CSVELGGVNNEQFF
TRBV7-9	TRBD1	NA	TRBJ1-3	TGTGCCAGCAGCCCCGACAGGGTCGCTGGAAACACCATATATTTT	CASSPDRVAGNTIYF
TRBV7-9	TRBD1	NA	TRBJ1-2	TGTGCCAGCAGCGTCCTCGGGACAGGGGACTATGGCTACACCTTC	CASSVLGTGDYGYTF
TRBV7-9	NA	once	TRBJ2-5	TGTGCCAGCAGCTTACTGCGAAACCAAGAGACCCAGTACTTC	CASSLLRNQETQYF
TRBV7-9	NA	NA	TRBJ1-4	TGTGCCAGCAGCTTAGTGGGGGGGGCCAAAGCAACTAATGAAAAACTGTTTTTT	CASSLVGGAKATNEKLFF
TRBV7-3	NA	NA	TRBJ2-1	TGTGCCAGCAGCCCGACTCGAGCGAGCTCCTACAATGAGCAGTTCTTC	CASSPTRASSYNEQFF
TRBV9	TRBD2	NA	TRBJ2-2	TGTGCCAGCAGCGAACTAGCGGGAGATGCCGGGGAGCTGTTTTTT	CASSELAGDAGELFF
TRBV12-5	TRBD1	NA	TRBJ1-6	TGTGCTAGTGGTTTGAGTGACAGGGCGAATTCACCCCTCCACTTT	CASGLSDRANSPLHF
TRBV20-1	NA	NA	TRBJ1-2	TGCAGTGCTAGAGCGGGCTATGGCTACACCTTC	CSARAGYGYTF
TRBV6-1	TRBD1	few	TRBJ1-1	TGTGCCAGCAGGAACGGACAGGGATGGGACACTGAAGCTTTCTTT	CASRNGQGWDTEAFF
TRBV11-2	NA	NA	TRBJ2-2	TGTGCCAGCAGCTTAGGGATTGGGGGGACCGGGGAGCTGTTTTTT	CASSLGIGGTGELFF
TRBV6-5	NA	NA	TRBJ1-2	TGTGCCAGCAGTTACCCCAGGGGTGGCTACACCTTC	CASSYPRGGYTF
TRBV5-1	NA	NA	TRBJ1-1	TGCGCCAGCAGCCCCGGGAGTGGGGGAACTGAAGCTTTCTTT	CASSPGSGGTEAFF
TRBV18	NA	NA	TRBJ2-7	TGTGCCAGCTCTCCCTCTTCAGGGGCCTACGAGCAGTACTTC	CASSPSSGAYEQYF
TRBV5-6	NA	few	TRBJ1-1	TGTGCCAGCAGCCCCAATGTGGGGAGTTTGAACACTGAAGCTTTCTTT	CASSPNVGSLNTEAFF
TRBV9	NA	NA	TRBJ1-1	TGTGCCAGCAGCGTAGACCCCGGGTGGAGCACTGAAGCTTTCTTT	CASSVDPGWSTEAFF
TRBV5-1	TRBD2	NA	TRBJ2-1	TGCGCCAGCGGCCTTCCGGGACTAGCGGGTGGCGAGCAGTTCTTC	CASGLPGLAGGEQFF
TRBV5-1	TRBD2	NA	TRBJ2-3	TGCGCCAGCAGCGAGGGACTAGCGGGAGACTCAGATACGCAGTATTTT	CASSEGLAGDSDTQYF
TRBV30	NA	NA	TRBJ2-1	TGTGCCAGAGGTTCTAGTAACATAAGGGGTGAGCAGTTCTTC	CARGSSNIRGEQFF
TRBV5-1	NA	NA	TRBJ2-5	TGCGCCAGCAGCTTGGGTCCTAGCGAAGAGACCCAGTACTTC	CASSLGPSEETQYF
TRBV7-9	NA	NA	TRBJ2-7	TGTGCCAGCAGCTCGCAGGGCTCCTACGAGCAGTACTTC	CASSSQGSYEQYF
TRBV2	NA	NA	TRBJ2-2	TGTGCCAGCAGTGAGGAGGGCAGCGGGGAGCTGTTTTTT	CASSEEGSGELFF
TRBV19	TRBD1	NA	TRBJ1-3	TGTGCCAGTAGTGTCGGGACAGCCTCTGGAAACACCATATATTTT	CASSVGTASGNTIYF
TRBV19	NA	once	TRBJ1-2	TGTGCCAGTAGTATAGATCGGGGGACCACTGGTGGCTACACCTTC	CASSIDRGTTGGYTF
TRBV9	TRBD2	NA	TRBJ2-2	TGTGCCAGCAGCGTTGGGACTAGCATGTTCACCGGGGAGCTGTTTTTT	CASSVGTSMFTGELFF
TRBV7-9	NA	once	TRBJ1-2	TGTGCCAGCAACACAGGAGCCTATGGCTACACCTTC	CASNTGAYGYTF
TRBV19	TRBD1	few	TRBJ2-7	TGTGCCAGTAGTGCAGGGGGCTACGAGCAGTACTTC	CASSAGGYEQYF
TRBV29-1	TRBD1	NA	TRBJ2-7	TGCAGCGTTTCCCAGGGGGCGGTTCCCTACGAGCAGTACTTC	CSVSQGAVPYEQYF
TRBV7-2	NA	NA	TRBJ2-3	TGTGCCAGCAGCTCGATACTGGGAGGATCCACAGATACGCAGTATTTT	CASSSILGGSTDTQYF
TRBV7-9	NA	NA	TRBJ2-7	TGTGCCAGCAGCTTAGAAGGCGCGGGTGAGCAGTACTTC	CASSLEGAGEQYF
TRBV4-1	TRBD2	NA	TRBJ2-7	TGCGCCAGCAGCCCGGGACTAGGGTATTACGAGCAGTACTTC	CASSPGLGYYEQYF
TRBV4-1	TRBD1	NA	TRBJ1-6	TGCGCCAGCAGCGGCCGGGACAGGAAGGATAATTCACCCCTCCACTTT	CASSGRDRKDNSPLHF
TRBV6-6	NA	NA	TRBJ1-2	TGTGCCAGCCAACGGGGGGATCCTAGCTATGGCTACACCTTC	CASQRGDPSYGYTF
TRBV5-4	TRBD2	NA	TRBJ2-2	TGTGCCAGCAGCTTGGAAAGGGCTAGCGGGTTTGCCGGGGAGCTGTTTTTT	CASSLERASGFAGELFF
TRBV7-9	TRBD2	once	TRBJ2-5	TGTGTCAGCAGCTTAGCGGGAGGGACTAGCGGGACCCAGTACTTC	CVSSLAGGTSGTQYF
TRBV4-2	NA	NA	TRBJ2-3	TGTGCCAGCAGCCAAGAAGTGTTCGGGAATACGCAGTATTTT	CASSQEVFGNTQYF
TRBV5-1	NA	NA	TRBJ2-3	TGCGCCAGCAGCCTCAACGCGGCTGGCACAGATACGCAGTATTTT	CASSLNAAGTDTQYF
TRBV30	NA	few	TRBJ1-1	TGTGCCTGGTCCCGAAACATGAACACTGAAGCTTTCTTT	CAWSRNMNTEAFF
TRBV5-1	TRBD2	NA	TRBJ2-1	TGCGCCAGCAGCTTGGAGGCTAGCGGGAGCGATGAGCAGTTCTTC	CASSLEASGSDEQFF
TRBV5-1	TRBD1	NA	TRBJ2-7	TGCGCCAGCAGCCCCTCCCGGGACAGCCTTACCTACGAGCAGTACTTC	CASSPSRDSLTYEQYF
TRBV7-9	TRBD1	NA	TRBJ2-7	TGTGCCAGCAGCTTAGAGGACAGGGTTCACGAGCAGTACTTC	CASSLEDRVHEQYF
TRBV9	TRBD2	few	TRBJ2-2	TGTGCCAGAATACCGGCTAGCGGGAGGGAAGACACCGGGGAGCTGTTTTTT	CARIPASGREDTGELFF
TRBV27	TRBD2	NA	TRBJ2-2	TGTGCCAGCAGTTTGGAAGGGAGGGTAATTAACACCGGGGAGCTGTTTTTT	CASSLEGRVINTGELFF